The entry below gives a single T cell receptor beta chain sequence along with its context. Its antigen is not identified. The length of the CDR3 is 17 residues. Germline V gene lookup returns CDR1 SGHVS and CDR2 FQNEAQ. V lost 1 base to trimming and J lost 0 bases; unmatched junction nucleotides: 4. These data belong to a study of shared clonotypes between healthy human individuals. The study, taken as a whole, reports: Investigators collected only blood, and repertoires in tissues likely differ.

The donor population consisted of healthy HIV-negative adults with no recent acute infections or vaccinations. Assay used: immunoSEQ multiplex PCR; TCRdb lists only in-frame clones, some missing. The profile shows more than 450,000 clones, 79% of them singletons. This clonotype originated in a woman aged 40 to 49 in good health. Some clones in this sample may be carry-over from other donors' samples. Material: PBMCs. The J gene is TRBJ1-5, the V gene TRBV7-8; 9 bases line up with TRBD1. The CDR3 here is CASSLVRDRASNQPQHF. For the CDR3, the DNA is TGTGCCAGCAGCTTAGTTCGGGACAGGGCTAGCAATCAGCCCCAGCATTTT.